The clone carrying this T cell receptor (beta chain) was seen a handful of times. V lost 5 bases, J lost 2 bases, and 9 bases stayed unmatched. CDR3 length: 15 residues. Looked up from germline, CDR1 is MNHEY and CDR2 is SVGAGI. Time point given: newly diagnosed GD, antithyroid drugs for less than 3 months. PBMCs were the source of the RNA used for TCR sequencing. The data were obtained in a study of regulatory T cells in long-lasting Graves disease. Arm-PCR with iRepertoire HTBI primers amplified the CDR3 regions for these TCR beta libraries. TCRdb reprocessed the multiplex PCR reads via MiXCR and lists one record per CDR3 protein. The data show roughly 560,000 distinct CDR3 sequences, with approximately 12% seen just once and approximately 9% held by the top ten. A further study also used this sample, focusing on T cells in Graves' hyperthyroidism and ophthalmopathy. That work states: Reasons for excluding patients were uncontrolled infection, other autoimmune disease, pregnancy or lactation. Most expanded thyroid clonotypes above 0.001 also appeared in blood.

This sample comprised peripheral blood mononuclear cells (PBMCs), obtained at new diagnosis, from a patient treated with antithyroid drugs. The chain joins TRBV6-5 to TRBJ2-7; TRBD1 matches at 7 bases. This receptor was identified in a woman aged 25-40 years with Graves disease. The CDR3 region is CASSTRTGSTYEQYF. In DNA, the CDR3 is TGTGCCAGCAGTACTCGGACAGGTTCCACCTACGAGCAGTACTTC.